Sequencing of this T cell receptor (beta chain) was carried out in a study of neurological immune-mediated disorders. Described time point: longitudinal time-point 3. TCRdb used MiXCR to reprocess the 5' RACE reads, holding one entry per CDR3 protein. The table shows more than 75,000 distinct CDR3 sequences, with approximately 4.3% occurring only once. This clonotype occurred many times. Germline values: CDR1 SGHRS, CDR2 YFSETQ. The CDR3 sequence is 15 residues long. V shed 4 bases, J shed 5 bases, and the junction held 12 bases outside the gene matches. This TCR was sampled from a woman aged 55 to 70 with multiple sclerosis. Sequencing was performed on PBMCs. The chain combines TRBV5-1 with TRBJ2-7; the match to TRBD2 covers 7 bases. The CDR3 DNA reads TGCGCCAGCAGCGGGGAGGGACTACAAAGGGACGAGCAGTACTTC. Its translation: CASSGEGLQRDEQYF.